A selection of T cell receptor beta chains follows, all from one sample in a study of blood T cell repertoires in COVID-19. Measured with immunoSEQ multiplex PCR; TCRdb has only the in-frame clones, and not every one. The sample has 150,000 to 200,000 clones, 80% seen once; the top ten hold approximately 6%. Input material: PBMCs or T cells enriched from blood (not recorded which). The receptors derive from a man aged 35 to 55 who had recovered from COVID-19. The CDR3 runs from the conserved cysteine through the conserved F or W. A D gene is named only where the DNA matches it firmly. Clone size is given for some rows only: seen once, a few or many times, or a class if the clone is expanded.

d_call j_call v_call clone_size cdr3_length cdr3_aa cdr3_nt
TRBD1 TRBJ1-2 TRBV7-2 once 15 CASSLSLTGAAGYTF TGTGCCAGCAGCTTAAGCCTGACAGGGGCTGCCGGCTACACCTTC
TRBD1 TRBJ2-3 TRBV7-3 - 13 CASSIQGADTQYF TGTGCCAGCAGCATACAGGGGGCAGATACGCAGTATTTT
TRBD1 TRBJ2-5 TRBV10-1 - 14 CASSRDRVGETQYF TGCGCCAGCAGCCGGGACAGGGTCGGAGAGACCCAGTACTTC
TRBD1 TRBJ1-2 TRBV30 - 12 CASSDRDLGYTF TGTGCCTCTTCGGACAGGGATCTTGGCTACACCTTC
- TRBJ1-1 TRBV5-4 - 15 CASSLDPAGTTEAFF TGTGCCAGCAGCTTGGACCCCGCGGGAACCACTGAAGCTTTCTTT
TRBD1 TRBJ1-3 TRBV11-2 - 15 CASSPQGVSGNTIYF TGTGCCAGCAGCCCCCAGGGGGTTTCTGGAAACACCATATATTTT
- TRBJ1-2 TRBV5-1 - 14 CASSLDQGNYGYTF TGCGCCAGCAGCTTGGACCAGGGCAACTATGGCTACACCTTC
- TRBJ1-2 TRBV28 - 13 CASSLSRDLGYTF TGTGCCAGCAGTTTATCGCGGGATCTCGGCTACACCTTC
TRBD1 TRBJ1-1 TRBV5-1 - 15 CASSLVAGGNTEAFF TGCGCCAGCAGCTTGGTAGCAGGGGGGAACACTGAAGCTTTCTTT
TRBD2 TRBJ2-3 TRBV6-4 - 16 CASSRASGGSTDTQYF TGTGCCAGCAGTAGGGCTAGCGGGGGGTCCACAGATACGCAGTATTTT
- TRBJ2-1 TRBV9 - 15 CASSALGDNYNEQFF TGTGCCAGCAGCGCCCTGGGGGACAACTACAATGAGCAGTTCTTC
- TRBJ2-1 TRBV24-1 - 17 CATSDSGGAGTYNEQFF TGTGCCACCAGTGACTCTGGGGGAGCGGGGACATACAATGAGCAGTTCTTC
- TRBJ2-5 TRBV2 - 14 CASSERPRGETQYF TGTGCCAGCAGTGAACGGCCCCGGGGGGAGACCCAGTACTTC
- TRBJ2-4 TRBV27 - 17 CASSPQTGNLAKNIQYF TGTGCCAGCAGTCCCCAGACAGGCAATTTAGCCAAAAACATTCAGTACTTC
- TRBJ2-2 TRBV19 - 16 CASSIALGSNTGELFF TGTGCCAGTAGTATAGCACTAGGATCGAACACCGGGGAGCTGTTTTTT
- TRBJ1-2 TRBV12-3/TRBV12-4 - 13 CASSLARETGYTF TGTGCCAGCAGTTTAGCGCGTGAAACGGGCTACACCTTC